The clone carrying this T cell receptor (beta chain) was seen a single time. Its antigen remains unidentified. TCRdb's copy holds only in-frame clones and misses some; the assay was immunoSEQ multiplex PCR. Seen here are 65,000 to 70,000 clones, about 84% observed once, and the top ten hold approximately 10%. This sample was included in a study of OX40 agonist ivuxolimab in advanced cancers. Study-wide findings and caveats: In CD8+ T cells, expanded clones were on average more numerous than in CD4+. Among the least clonally expanded were partial responders at 0.1-3.0 mg/kg.

The CDR3 sequence is 12 residues long. The germline V and J ends were trimmed by 10 bases and 2 bases, with 10 bases remaining between them. The germline gives CDR1 MDHEN, CDR2 SYDVKM. The TCR originated in an adult with an advanced solid tumor such as melanoma, head and neck, liver or kidney cancer. Sequenced here: CD4+ or CD8+ T cells sorted from blood, sampled in a trial of the OX40 agonist ivuxolimab. The chain joins TRBV28 to TRBJ2-3; D perhaps matches TRBD1 (6 bases). The chain's CDR3 is CATGVSTDTQYF. The CDR3 DNA sequence: TGTGCCACAGGGGTTTCCACAGATACGCAGTATTTT.